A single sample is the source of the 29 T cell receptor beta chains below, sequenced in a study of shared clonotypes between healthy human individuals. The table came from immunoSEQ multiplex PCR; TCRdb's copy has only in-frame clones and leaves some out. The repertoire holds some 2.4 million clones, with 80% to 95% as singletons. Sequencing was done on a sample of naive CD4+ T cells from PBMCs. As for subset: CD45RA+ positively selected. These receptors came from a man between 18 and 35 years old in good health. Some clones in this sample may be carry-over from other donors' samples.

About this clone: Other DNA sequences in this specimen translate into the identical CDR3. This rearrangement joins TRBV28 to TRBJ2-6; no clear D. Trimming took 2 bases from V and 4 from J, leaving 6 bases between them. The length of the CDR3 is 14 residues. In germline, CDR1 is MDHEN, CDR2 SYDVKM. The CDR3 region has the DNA TGTGCCAGCAGTTTAGCCTCCGGGGCCAACGTCCTGACTTTC. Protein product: CASSLASGANVLTF.

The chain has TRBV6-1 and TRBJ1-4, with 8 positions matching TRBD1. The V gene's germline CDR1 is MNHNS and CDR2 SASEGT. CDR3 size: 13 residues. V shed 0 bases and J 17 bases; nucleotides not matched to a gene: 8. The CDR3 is CASSEASGTGQFF. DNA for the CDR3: TGTGCCAGCAGTGAAGCGTCCGGGACAGGCCAATTTTTT.

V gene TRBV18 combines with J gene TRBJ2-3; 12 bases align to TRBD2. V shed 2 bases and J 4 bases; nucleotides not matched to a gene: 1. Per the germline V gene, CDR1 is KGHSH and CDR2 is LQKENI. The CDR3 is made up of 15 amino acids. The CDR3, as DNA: TGTGCCAGCTCACCAGGGACTAGCGGGCCAGATACGCAGTATTTT. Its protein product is CASSPGTSGPDTQYF.

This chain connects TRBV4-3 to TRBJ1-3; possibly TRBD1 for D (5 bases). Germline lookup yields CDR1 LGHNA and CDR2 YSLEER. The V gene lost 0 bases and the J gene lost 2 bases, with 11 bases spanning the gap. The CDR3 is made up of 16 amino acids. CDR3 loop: CASSQEAPGAGNTIYF. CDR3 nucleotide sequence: TGCGCCAGCAGCCAAGAAGCTCCGGGGGCTGGAAACACCATATATTTT.

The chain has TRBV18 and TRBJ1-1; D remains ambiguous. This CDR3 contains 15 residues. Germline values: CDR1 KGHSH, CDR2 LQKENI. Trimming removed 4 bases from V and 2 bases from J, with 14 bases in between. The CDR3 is CASSLHITANTEAFF. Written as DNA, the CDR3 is TGTGCCAGCTCACTCCACATCACAGCCAACACTGAAGCTTTCTTT. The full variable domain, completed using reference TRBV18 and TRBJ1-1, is NAGVMQNPRHLVRRRGQEARLRCSPMKGHSHVYWYRQLPEEGLKFMVYLQKENIIDESGMPKERFSAEFPKEGPSILRIQQVVRGDSAAYFCASSLHITANTEAFFGQGTRLTVV.

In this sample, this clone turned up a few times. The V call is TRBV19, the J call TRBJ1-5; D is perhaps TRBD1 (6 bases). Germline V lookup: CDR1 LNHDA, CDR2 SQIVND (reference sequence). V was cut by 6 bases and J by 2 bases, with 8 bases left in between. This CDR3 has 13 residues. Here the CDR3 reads CASRNRGNQPQHF. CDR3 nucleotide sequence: TGTGCCAGTAGGAACAGGGGCAATCAGCCCCAGCATTTT.

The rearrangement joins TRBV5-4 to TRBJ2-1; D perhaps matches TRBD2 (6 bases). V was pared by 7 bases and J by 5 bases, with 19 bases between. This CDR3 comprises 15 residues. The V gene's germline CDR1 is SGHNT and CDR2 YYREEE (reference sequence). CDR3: CASSAGLSSNNEQFF. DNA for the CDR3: TGTGCCAGCTCAGCGGGCCTATCGTCTAACAATGAGCAGTTCTTC.

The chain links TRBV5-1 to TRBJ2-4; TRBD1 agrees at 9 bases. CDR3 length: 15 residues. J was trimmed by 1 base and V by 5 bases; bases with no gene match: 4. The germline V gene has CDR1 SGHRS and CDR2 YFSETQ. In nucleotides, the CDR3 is TGCGCCAGCAGTTCGGGGACAGGGGCCAAAAACATTCAGTACTTC. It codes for CASSSGTGAKNIQYF.

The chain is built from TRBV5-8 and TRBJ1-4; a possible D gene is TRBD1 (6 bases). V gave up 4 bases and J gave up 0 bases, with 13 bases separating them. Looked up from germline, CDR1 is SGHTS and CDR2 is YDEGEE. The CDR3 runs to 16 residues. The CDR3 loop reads CASSPRGGATNEKLFF. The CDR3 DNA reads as TGTGCCAGCAGCCCCCGGGGGGGCGCAACTAATGAAAAACTGTTTTTT.

The CDR3 sequence is CAWRAMGWDSPLHF. In DNA form, the CDR3 reads TGTGCCTGGAGAGCCATGGGTTGGGACTCACCCCTCCACTTT. The rearrangement uses TRBV30 and TRBJ1-6; tentative D call: TRBD1 (5 bases). The V end was cut by 3 bases, the J end by 10 bases, with 16 bases between. This CDR3 is 14 amino acids long. Germline V gene sequence: CDR1 GTSNPN, CDR2 SVGIG (reference sequence).

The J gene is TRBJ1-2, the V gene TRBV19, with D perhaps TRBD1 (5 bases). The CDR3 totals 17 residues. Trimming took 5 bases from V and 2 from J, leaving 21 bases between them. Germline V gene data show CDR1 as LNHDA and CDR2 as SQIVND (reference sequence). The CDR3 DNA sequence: TGTGCCAGTAGTCGCGCTGGGAGGGGAGGCTCGAACTATGGCTACACCTTC. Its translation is CASSRAGRGGSNYGYTF.

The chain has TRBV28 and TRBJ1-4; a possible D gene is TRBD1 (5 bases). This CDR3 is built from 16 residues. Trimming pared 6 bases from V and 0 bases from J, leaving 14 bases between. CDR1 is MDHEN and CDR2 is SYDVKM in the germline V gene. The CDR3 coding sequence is TGTGCCAGCAGCTGGGAAGCGGGGGCAACTAATGAAAAACTGTTTTTT. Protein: CASSWEAGATNEKLFF.

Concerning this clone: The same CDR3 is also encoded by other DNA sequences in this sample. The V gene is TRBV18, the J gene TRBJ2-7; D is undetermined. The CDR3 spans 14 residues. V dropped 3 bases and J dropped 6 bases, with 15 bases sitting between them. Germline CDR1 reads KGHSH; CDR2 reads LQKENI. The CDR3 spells CASSPPDTRREQYF. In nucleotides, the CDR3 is TGTGCCAGCTCACCCCCCGACACCCGCCGCGAGCAGTACTTC.

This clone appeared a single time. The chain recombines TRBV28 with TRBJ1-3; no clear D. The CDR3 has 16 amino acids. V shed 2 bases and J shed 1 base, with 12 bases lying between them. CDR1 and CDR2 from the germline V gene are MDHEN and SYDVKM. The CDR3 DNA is TGTGCCAGCAGTTTAAACGTGGCGGGGTCTGGAAACACCATATATTTT. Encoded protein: CASSLNVAGSGNTIYF.

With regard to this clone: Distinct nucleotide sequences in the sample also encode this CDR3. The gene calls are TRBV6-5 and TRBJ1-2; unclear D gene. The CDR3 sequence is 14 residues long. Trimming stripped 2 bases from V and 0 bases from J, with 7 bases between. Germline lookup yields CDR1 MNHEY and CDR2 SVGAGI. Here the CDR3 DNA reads TGTGCCAGCAGTTACGGACGGGCTAACTATGGCTACACCTTC. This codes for CASSYGRANYGYTF.

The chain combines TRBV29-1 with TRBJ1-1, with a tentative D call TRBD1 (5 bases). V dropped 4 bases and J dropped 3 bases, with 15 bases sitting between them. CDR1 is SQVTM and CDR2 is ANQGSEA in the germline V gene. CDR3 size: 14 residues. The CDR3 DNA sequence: TGCAGCGTTGTGAGGGGCCTGGGGGACACTGAAGCTTTCTTT. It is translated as CSVVRGLGDTEAFF.

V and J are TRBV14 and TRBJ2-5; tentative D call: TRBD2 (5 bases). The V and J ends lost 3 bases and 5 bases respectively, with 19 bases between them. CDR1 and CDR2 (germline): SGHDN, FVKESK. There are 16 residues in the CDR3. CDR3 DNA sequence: TGTGCCAGCAGCCAGGGAGTGACATCCCGCGTGGAGACCCAGTACTTC. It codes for CASSQGVTSRVETQYF. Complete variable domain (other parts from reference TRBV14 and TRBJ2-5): EAGVTQFPSHSVIEKGQTVTLRCDPISGHDNLYWYRRVMGKEIKFLLHFVKESKQDESGMPNNRFLAERTGGTYSTLKVQPAELEDSGVYFCASSQGVTSRVETQYFGPGTRLLVL.

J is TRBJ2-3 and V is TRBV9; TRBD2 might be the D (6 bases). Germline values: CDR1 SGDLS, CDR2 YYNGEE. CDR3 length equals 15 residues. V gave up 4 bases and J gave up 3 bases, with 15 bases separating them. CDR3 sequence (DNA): TGTGCCAGCAGCTCAAGGGAAGGGAGGACAGATACGCAGTATTTT. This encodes CASSSREGRTDTQYF.

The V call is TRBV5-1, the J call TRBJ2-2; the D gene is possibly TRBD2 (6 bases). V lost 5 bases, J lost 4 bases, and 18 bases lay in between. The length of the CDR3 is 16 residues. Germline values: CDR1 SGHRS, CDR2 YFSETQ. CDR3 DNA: TGCGCCAGCAGTCGAGGTACGGTTAGCGGCACCGGGGAGCTGTTTTTT. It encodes CASSRGTVSGTGELFF.

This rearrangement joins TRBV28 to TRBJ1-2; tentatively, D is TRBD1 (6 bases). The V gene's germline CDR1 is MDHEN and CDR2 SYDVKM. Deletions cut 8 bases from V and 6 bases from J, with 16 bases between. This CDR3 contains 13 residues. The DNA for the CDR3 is TGTGCCAGCCGACGGGGGGCAGGCAATGGCTACACCTTC. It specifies CASRRGAGNGYTF.

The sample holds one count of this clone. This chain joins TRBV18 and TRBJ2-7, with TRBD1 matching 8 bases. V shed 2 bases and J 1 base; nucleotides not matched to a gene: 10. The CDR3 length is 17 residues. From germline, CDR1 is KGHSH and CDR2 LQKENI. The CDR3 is CASSPSRDRTYSYEQYF. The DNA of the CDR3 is TGTGCCAGCTCACCATCAAGGGACAGGACCTATTCCTACGAGCAGTACTTC.

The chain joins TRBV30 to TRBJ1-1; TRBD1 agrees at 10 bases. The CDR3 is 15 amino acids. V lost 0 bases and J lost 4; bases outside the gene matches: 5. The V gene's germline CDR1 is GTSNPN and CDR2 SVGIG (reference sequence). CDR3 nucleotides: TGTGCCTGGAGTGTTGGGAGGACAGGGGGCACTGAAGCTTTCTTT. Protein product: CAWSVGRTGGTEAFF.

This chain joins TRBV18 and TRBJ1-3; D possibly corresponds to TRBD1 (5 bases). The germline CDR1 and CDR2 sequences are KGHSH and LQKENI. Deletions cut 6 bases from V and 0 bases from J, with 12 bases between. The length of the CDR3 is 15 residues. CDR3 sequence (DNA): TGTGCCAGCTCGGGGCAGGGTTCCTCTGGAAACACCATATATTTT. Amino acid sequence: CASSGQGSSGNTIYF.

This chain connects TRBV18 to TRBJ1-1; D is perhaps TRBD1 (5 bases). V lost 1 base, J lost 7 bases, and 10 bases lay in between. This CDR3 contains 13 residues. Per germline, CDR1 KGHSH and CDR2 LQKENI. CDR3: CASSPLRDGEAFF. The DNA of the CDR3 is TGTGCCAGCTCACCACTCAGGGACGGTGAAGCTTTCTTT.

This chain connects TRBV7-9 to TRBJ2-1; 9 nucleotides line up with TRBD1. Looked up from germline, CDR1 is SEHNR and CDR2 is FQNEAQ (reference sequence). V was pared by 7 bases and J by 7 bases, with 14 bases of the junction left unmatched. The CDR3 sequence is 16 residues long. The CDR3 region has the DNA TGTGCCAGCACCCAGACCCCCGGGACAGGGTCGAATGAGCAGTTCTTC. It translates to CASTQTPGTGSNEQFF.

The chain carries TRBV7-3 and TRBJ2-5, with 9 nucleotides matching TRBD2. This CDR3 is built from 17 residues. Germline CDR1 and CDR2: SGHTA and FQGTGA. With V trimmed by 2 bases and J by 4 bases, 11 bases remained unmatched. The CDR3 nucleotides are TGTGCCAGCAGCTTAGGGGTCGCGGGAGGGACCCCAGAGACCCAGTACTTC. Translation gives CASSLGVAGGTPETQYF. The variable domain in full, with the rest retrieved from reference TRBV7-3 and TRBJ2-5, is GAGVSQTPSNKVTEKGKYVELRCDPISGHTALYWYRQSLGQGPEFLIYFQGTGAADDSGLPNDRFFAVRPEGSVSTLKIQRTERGDSAVYLCASSLGVAGGTPETQYFGPGTRLLVL.

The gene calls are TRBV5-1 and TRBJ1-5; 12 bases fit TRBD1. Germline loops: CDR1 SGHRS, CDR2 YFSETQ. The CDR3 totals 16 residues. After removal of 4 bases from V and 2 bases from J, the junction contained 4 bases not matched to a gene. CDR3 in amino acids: CASSDGTGGGNQPQHF. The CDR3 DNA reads TGCGCCAGCAGCGACGGGACAGGGGGCGGCAATCAGCCCCAGCATTTT.

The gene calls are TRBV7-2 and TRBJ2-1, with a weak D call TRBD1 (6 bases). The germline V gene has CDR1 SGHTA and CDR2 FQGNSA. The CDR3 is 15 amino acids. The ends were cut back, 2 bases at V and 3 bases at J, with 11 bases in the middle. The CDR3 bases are TGTGCCAGCAGCTTACAGGGGATACTCTACAATGAGCAGTTCTTC. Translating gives CASSLQGILYNEQFF.

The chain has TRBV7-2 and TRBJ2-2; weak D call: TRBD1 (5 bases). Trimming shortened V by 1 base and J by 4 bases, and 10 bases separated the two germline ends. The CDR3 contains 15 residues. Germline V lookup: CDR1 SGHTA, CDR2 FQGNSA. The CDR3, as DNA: TGTGCCAGCAGCTTAGTATTAGGGGCCACCGGGGAGCTGTTTTTT. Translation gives CASSLVLGATGELFF.